This T cell receptor beta chain was recovered during a study of regulatory T cells in long-lasting Graves disease. HTBI primers from iRepertoire and Arm-PCR of CDR3 regions yielded the TCR beta libraries. Per the study methods: The samples included 60 to 65 TRBV and over eleven TRBJ segments. A single record per CDR3 protein comes from TCRdb applying MiXCR to the multiplex PCR reads. The V and J calls reflect TCRdb's pipeline rather than the authors' work. The sample lists approximately 360,000 distinct CDR3 sequences, 12% seen once, with approximately 19% in the top ten. Time point: newly diagnosed GD, antithyroid drugs for less than 3 months. RNA from PBMCs was the source of the TCR library. Graves' disease diagnosis followed American Thyroid Association guidelines. Study findings and constraints: Newly diagnosed patients had higher TCR diversity than persistent Graves' patients did. Preferential use of TRBV28, TRBJ1-2 and TRBJ2-5 was seen in persistent disease.

On this clonotype itself: The antigen is undetermined.

The germline V and J ends were trimmed by 2 bases and 1 base, with 14 bases remaining between them. CDR3 length: 17 amino acids. The germline gives CDR1 LGHNA, CDR2 YSLEER. This same sample was also part of a study on T cells in Graves' hyperthyroidism and ophthalmopathy.

Sequenced here: peripheral blood mononuclear cells (PBMCs), sampled at new diagnosis, from a patient treated with antithyroid drugs. This chain uses TRBV4-3 with TRBJ2-2; tentative D call: TRBD2 (7 bases). This receptor was taken from a woman aged 18-30 years with Graves disease. The CDR3 bases are TGCGCCAGCAGCCAACGCCCCGGGGGGCTGAACACCGGGGAGCTGTTTTTT. The encoded protein is CASSQRPGGLNTGELFF.